This paragraph covers one T cell receptor (beta chain) sequence. This entry belongs to a study of identifying expanded T cells in peripheral blood. Here immunoSEQ multiplex PCR was the method, and the copy in TCRdb shows in-frame clones only, minus some. Of 75,000 to 95,000 clones detected, roughly 90% appear once; the ten largest clones hold 7.3%. Germline CDR1 is SGHRS and CDR2 is YFSETQ. V dropped 0 bases and J dropped 3 bases, with 4 bases sitting between them. The CDR3 has 12 residues. Healthy donors had no documented immune events, such as infections, while sampled. The receptor comes from a person aged 18 to 75 in good health. The chain recombines TRBV5-1 with TRBJ2-7; no reliable D call. Sample: blood. The CDR3 DNA follows: TGCGCCAGCAGCTTGGATTTCTACGAGCAGTACTTC. It specifies CASSLDFYEQYF.